This TCR beta chain was observed in a study of blood T cell repertoires in COVID-19. Using immunoSEQ multiplex PCR, the repertoire was profiled, and TCRdb retains in-frame clones only, with some absent. The data contain 210,000 or so clones, 85% to 90% of them seen just once; the ten biggest clones take up 0.62%. This CDR3 spans 15 amino acids. Trimming removed 3 bases from V and 7 bases from J; junction bases left unmatched: 11. Germline values: CDR1 SGHRS, CDR2 YFSETQ. The sequence was collected from a man in his forties or fifties with acute or convalescent COVID-19. Sequencing used peripheral blood. V gene TRBV5-1 combines with J gene TRBJ1-2, with 8 bases that match TRBD1. For the CDR3, the DNA is TGCGCCAGCAGCTGGGGGCAGGGGGCCCACCCTGGCTACACCTTC. Translating it yields CASSWGQGAHPGYTF.